This record looks at one T cell receptor beta chain sequence and its context. Its specificity is unknown. Germline-derived CDR1 and CDR2 are SNHLY and FYNNEI. Trimming pared 4 bases from V and 12 bases from J, leaving 15 bases between. This CDR3 region has 12 residues. With 60 Vbeta and 13 Jbeta primers, the PCR was carried out. The method was immunoSEQ multiplex PCR; TCRdb's version includes in-frame clones alone and lacks a portion of them. The sample has roughly 120,000 clones; 80% are singletons. This specimen belongs to a study of cytomegalovirus exposure and HLA in healthy donors. About the study: From donors who were HLA-typed, an early data release held about 89 million unique TCRs.

Study results and caveats: Accurate prediction of HLA-A and HLA-B alleles (for most subjects) was reportedly achieved from TCR beta sequences. A cluster of highly shared sequence variants was likely a sequencing artifact.

J is TRBJ2-5 and V is TRBV2, with D uncertain. This receptor was obtained from a man younger than 40 in good health and CMV-seronegative. The sequenced sample consisted of PBMCs. The CDR3 DNA follows: TGTGCCAGCAGTGTGGTCTCACCCTCGGAGTACTTC. Protein: CASSVVSPSEYF.